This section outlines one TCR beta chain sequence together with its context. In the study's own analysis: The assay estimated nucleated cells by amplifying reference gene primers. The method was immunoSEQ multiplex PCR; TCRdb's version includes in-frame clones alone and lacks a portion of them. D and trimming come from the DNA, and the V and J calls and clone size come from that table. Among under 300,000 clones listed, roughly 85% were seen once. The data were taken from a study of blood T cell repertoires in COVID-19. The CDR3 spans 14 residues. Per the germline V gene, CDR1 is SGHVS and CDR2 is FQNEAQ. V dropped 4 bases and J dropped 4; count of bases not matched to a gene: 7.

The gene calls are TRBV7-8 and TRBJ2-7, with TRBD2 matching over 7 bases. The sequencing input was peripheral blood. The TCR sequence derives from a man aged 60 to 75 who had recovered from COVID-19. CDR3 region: CASSSPSGTYEQYF. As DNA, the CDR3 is TGTGCCAGCAGCTCCCCTAGCGGAACATACGAGCAGTACTTC.